This T cell receptor (beta chain) came from a study of beta chain features in type 1 diabetes. The CDR3 consists of 13 residues. Germline CDR1 reads ENHRY; CDR2 reads SYGVKD. J gave up 5 bases and V 4 bases, and 2 bases lay outside the gene matches. Since all of the isolated RNA was reverse transcribed, expressed TCRB transcripts were what got sequenced. Sequenced naive, central memory and regulatory T cell samples produced an average of about 3.57 million reads. Libraries were prepared by immunoSEQ multiplex PCR; TCRdb keeps only in-frame clonotypes and omits some of them. This table has some 240,000 clones, approximately 16% appearing once. This clone has more than one count but fewer than ten. Its target is unknown. Study results and caveats: Moderately but significantly shorter TCRB CDR3s were found in Type 1 diabetes patients in all four CD4+ subsets. Healthy donors had naive, central memory and Treg TCRB repertoires that appeared less similar than those seen among patients. A potential PCR bias toward shorter templates would be equal in patient and control samples.

In all sorted populations, purity surpassed 95%. Sequencing used naive CD4+ T cells from blood. The chain is built from TRBV10-3 and TRBJ2-1; 7 nucleotides align to TRBD2. The sequence came from a man aged 25 to 45 with type 1 diabetes. This CDR3 is CAISASGNNEQFF. As DNA, the CDR3 is TGTGCCATCAGTGCTAGCGGTAACAATGAGCAGTTCTTC.